Listed below are T cell receptor beta chains from one sample, sequenced in a study of cytomegalovirus exposure and HLA in healthy donors. This table comes from immunoSEQ multiplex PCR, and its TCRdb copy is limited to in-frame clones, with some not included. This sample contains 150,000 or so clones. Sequencing was performed on PBMCs. The receptors were sampled from a man under 40 in good health and CMV-seronegative. Both conserved end residues are part of each CDR3. A D gene is named only where the DNA matches it firmly.

v_call,j_call,d_call,cdr3_nt,cdr3_aa
TRBV4-2,TRBJ1-5,.,TGTGCCAGCAGCCAAGACTTGACGGGACGGGAGAGCAATCAGCCCCAGCATTTT,CASSQDLTGRESNQPQHF
TRBV4-2,TRBJ2-7,.,TGTGCCAGCAGCCAAGACAGGTTTGAGCAGTACTTC,CASSQDRFEQYF
TRBV5-6,TRBJ2-3,.,TGTGCCAGCAGCTTGCTTGGGCGCGATACAGATACGCAGTATTTT,CASSLLGRDTDTQYF
TRBV2,TRBJ1-1,TRBD1,TGTGCCAGCGCAGACAGGGACACTGAAGCTTTCTTT,CASADRDTEAFF
TRBV2,TRBJ2-1,.,TGTGCCAGCGGTGAGAGGCATAGCAATGAGCAGTTCTTC,CASGERHSNEQFF
TRBV6-4,TRBJ2-2,.,TGTGCCAGCAGTGACGGGGCAGGAGCTAACACCGGGGAGCTGTTTTTT,CASSDGAGANTGELFF
TRBV14,TRBJ2-1,.,TGTGCCAGCAGCCGGGACTGGGTATCACGGGAGCAGTTCTTC,CASSRDWVSREQFF
TRBV5-4,TRBJ2-5,.,TGTGCCAGCAGCTTTGGCGGGACGGAGACCCAGTACTTC,CASSFGGTETQYF
TRBV11-3,TRBJ2-7,.,TGTGCCAGCAGCTCCTCGTCAAACTACAAGCAGTACTTC,CASSSSSNYKQYF
TRBV14,TRBJ2-2,.,TGTGCCAGCAGCCCATTTCGGGCCGGGGAGCTGTTTTTT,CASSPFRAGELFF
TRBV11-3,TRBJ1-3,.,TGTGCCAGCAGTCTAAACAGCTACTCTGGAAACACCATATATTTT,CASSLNSYSGNTIYF
TRBV5-5,TRBJ2-7,.,TGTGCCAGCAGCAGGACTGGGGGGAAGGTCGACGAGCAGTACTTC,CASSRTGGKVDEQYF
TRBV5-6,TRBJ2-3,.,TGTGCCAGCAGCTTACTGAGTAGGGACTCCTCCGATACGCAGTATTTT,CASSLLSRDSSDTQYF
TRBV5-5,TRBJ2-3,TRBD1,TGTGCCAGCAGCTCCGGGACAGGCACAGATACGCAGTATTTT,CASSSGTGTDTQYF
TRBV28,TRBJ1-4,TRBD1,TGTGCCAGCAGTTCTTCTATACAGCCGGGACAGGGGTTTTTT,CASSSSIQPGQGFF
TRBV19,TRBJ1-1,.,TGTGCCAGTAGTCGCGGGGCGACTGAAGCTTTCTTT,CASSRGATEAFF
TRBV6-6,TRBJ1-6,.,TGTGCCAGCGAGATGTTTAAAAATTCACCCCTCCACTTT,CASEMFKNSPLHF
TRBV4-1,TRBJ2-7,TRBD1,TGCGCCAGCAGCCAAGTCCCGGGACAGGGCTACGAGCAGTACTTC,CASSQVPGQGYEQYF
TRBV7-2,TRBJ2-1,.,TGTGCCAGCCAGTCGTACCTTGGGACTCATTCGTTCTTC,CASQSYLGTHSFF
TRBV5-1,TRBJ2-3,TRBD2,TGCGCCAGCAGCTTGAACCCTAGCGGGAATACAGATACGCAGTATTTT,CASSLNPSGNTDTQYF
TRBV9,TRBJ1-1,.,TGTGCCAGCAGCGTAGCCGGGGGGGTGAACACTGAAGCTTTCTTT,CASSVAGGVNTEAFF
TRBV11-3,TRBJ2-1,TRBD1,TGTGCCAGCAGCTTAAGGACAGGGAGGAATGAGCAGTTCTTC,CASSLRTGRNEQFF
TRBV11-2,TRBJ2-7,.,TGTGCCAGCAGCTTAGGACACCAGAGCTCCTACGAGCAGTACTTC,CASSLGHQSSYEQYF
TRBV6-1,TRBJ2-7,.,TGTGCCAGCAGGGGGGCAGGGGCTACTTACGAGCAGTACTTC,CASRGAGATYEQYF
TRBV5-4,TRBJ2-7,.,TGTGCCAGCAGCTTGGCCGGAACAGCGGTTTCCTACGAGCAGTACTTC,CASSLAGTAVSYEQYF
TRBV15,TRBJ2-6,.,TGTGCCACCAGCAGGGCAACCGGGAACCGGGCCAACGTCCTGACTTTC,CATSRATGNRANVLTF
TRBV15,TRBJ2-7,.,TGTGCCACCAGCAGGGGGAAGGGGTACGAGCAGTACTTC,CATSRGKGYEQYF
TRBV7-2,TRBJ2-4,.,TGTGCCAGCAGCTTAGCAGGGGTCAAAAACATTCAGTACTTC,CASSLAGVKNIQYF
TRBV19,TRBJ1-2,TRBD1,TGTGCCAGTATTAGGGACAGGGGCTATGGCTACACCTTC,CASIRDRGYGYTF
TRBV7-6,TRBJ2-4,TRBD1,TGTGCCAGCAGCCCGAGCCCGGCAGGGGGCAGCATTCAGTACTTC,CASSPSPAGGSIQYF
TRBV28,TRBJ1-4,TRBD1,TGTGCCAGCAGGGCAGGACAGGGATATGAAAAACTGTTTTTT,CASRAGQGYEKLFF
TRBV5-6,TRBJ1-2,TRBD1,TGTGCCAGCAGCCTCACGGACAGGTTAGACTATGGCTACACCTTC,CASSLTDRLDYGYTF